This passage covers 17 T cell receptor beta chains from one sample sequenced in a study of T cell responses to AZD1222 COVID-19 vaccine. Method: immunoSEQ multiplex PCR; TCRdb's copy keeps in-frame clones and lacks some. The table has approximately 130,000 clones, 88% seen once; the top ten hold roughly 6.1%. Sequenced here: peripheral blood, sampled 28 days after the second AZD1222 dose. The receptors here all came from an adult who received the AZD1222 COVID-19 vaccine.

The gene calls are TRBV5-4 and TRBJ1-1; possible D gene TRBD1, 5 bases. Germline V lookup: CDR1 SGHNT, CDR2 YYREEE (reference sequence). This CDR3 spans 12 amino acids. With 10 bases removed from V and 3 bases from J, the gap between germline ends came to 13 bases. This chain's CDR3 is CAGGGIDTEAFF. The CDR3 DNA reads TGTGCCGGGGGGGGGATTGACACTGAAGCTTTCTTT.

The chain joins TRBV3-1 (or the pseudogene TRBV3-2) to TRBJ1-2; D not resolved. Germline V gene data show CDR1 as LGHDT and CDR2 as YNNKEL (reference sequence). V gave up 8 bases and J gave up 4 bases, with 17 bases separating them. The CDR3 totals 14 residues. CDR3 in amino acids: CASGEEGSFYGYTF. In nucleotides, the CDR3 is TGTGCCAGCGGTGAGGAGGGTTCCTTCTATGGCTACACCTTC.

The rearrangement links TRBV7-6 to TRBJ1-1, with 7 bases matching TRBD1. Germline V gene sequence: CDR1 SGHVS, CDR2 FNYEAQ. The V and J ends lost 3 bases and 7 bases, in that order; junction bases with no gene match: 5. This CDR3 contains 13 residues. The CDR3 DNA follows: TGTGCCAGCAGCTTGGGCAGGGGGTATGAAGCTTTCTTT. Its protein product is CASSLGRGYEAFF.

The chain couples TRBV18 to TRBJ2-1, with D tentatively TRBD1 (5 bases). There are 13 residues in the CDR3. Germline V lookup: CDR1 KGHSH, CDR2 LQKENI. V dropped 6 bases and J dropped 8 bases, with 14 bases sitting between them. The CDR3: CASSQSRVDEQFF. For the CDR3, the DNA is TGTGCCAGCTCGCAAAGCAGGGTTGATGAGCAGTTCTTC.

The chain has TRBV9 and TRBJ1-1; D is unclear. Germline V gene sequence: CDR1 SGDLS, CDR2 YYNGEE. This CDR3 is built from 13 residues. The germline V and J ends were trimmed by 0 bases and 3 bases, with 6 bases remaining between them. DNA of the CDR3: TGTGCCAGCAGCGTAGCATGGGACACTGAAGCTTTCTTT. It specifies CASSVAWDTEAFF.

The V gene is TRBV3-1 (or the pseudogene TRBV3-2), the J gene TRBJ2-5; D perhaps matches TRBD2 (5 bases). CDR3 length: 15 amino acids. Germline CDR1 reads LGHDT; CDR2 reads YNNKEL (reference sequence). Trimming stripped 4 bases from V and 4 bases from J, with 16 bases between. The CDR3 region has the DNA TGTGCCAGCAGCCTGAGGACTGATTCTCGAGAGACCCAGTACTTC. Its translation is CASSLRTDSRETQYF.

The chain uses TRBV10-3 and TRBJ2-5; the match to TRBD2 covers 12 bases. The CDR3 is 17 amino acids. Germline trimming cut 3 bases from V and 4 bases from J; bases unmatched to any gene: 9. CDR1 ENHRY and CDR2 SYGVKD come from the germline V gene. The CDR3 region has the DNA TGTGCCATCAGTGATACGAGACTAGCGGGAGTGGGAGAGACCCAGTACTTC. Translated, it gives CAISDTRLAGVGETQYF.

The V call is TRBV11-2, the J call TRBJ1-4; tentatively, D is TRBD1 (5 bases). The germline V gene encodes CDR1 SGHAT and CDR2 FQNNGV. The CDR3 totals 15 residues. V was shortened by 2 bases and J by 0 bases, with 7 bases between the two germline ends. CDR3 nucleotides: TGTGCCAGCAGCTTACTAGGGGCAACTAATGAAAAACTGTTTTTT. This codes for CASSLLGATNEKLFF.

The rearrangement links TRBV19 to TRBJ1-1; 7 nucleotides align to TRBD1. This CDR3 is 14 amino acids long. With V trimmed by 10 bases and J by 4 bases, 12 bases remained unmatched. Per the germline V gene, CDR1 is LNHDA and CDR2 is SQIVND (reference sequence). The CDR3 loop is CATRDSSFPTEAFF. The CDR3 DNA reads TGTGCCACCCGGGACAGCAGTTTTCCCACTGAAGCTTTCTTT.

This clone appeared a few times. V usage is TRBV3-1 (or the pseudogene TRBV3-2) and J usage is TRBJ1-2, with TRBD1 as a possible D gene (5 bases). From germline, CDR1 is LGHDT and CDR2 YNNKEL (reference sequence). Between the trimmed V and J ends, which lost 4 bases and 0 bases, there was a span of 18 bases. There are 17 residues in the CDR3. The CDR3 is CASSRWDPETTNYGYTF. The CDR3 DNA is TGTGCCAGCAGCCGGTGGGACCCCGAGACAACTAACTATGGCTACACCTTC.

V and J are TRBV10-2 and TRBJ2-3, with 9 bases lining up with TRBD2. With 6 bases clipped from V and 5 bases from J, the junction kept 9 bases outside the gene matches. Germline values: CDR1 WSHSY, CDR2 SAAADI. The CDR3 spans 15 residues. The CDR3 spells CASSAIAGAGDTQYF. The CDR3, as DNA: TGCGCCAGCAGCGCCATAGCGGGAGCCGGAGATACGCAGTATTTT.

The chain joins TRBV5-4 to TRBJ2-3; no clear D. Germline lookup yields CDR1 SGHNT and CDR2 YYREEE (reference sequence). V was pared by 3 bases and J by 4 bases, with 9 bases between. This CDR3 region has 13 residues. The CDR3 loop reads CASSSMASDTQYF. CDR3 bases: TGTGCCAGCAGCTCGATGGCTTCAGATACGCAGTATTTT.

J is TRBJ2-5 and V is TRBV5-1; 11 nucleotides align to TRBD2. The CDR3 contains 18 residues. The germline CDR1 and CDR2 sequences are SGHRS and YFSETQ. The ends lost 3 bases at V and 5 bases at J; junction bases unmatched: 15. This chain's CDR3 is CASSSLNAGLAGPETQYF. The CDR3 DNA reads as TGCGCCAGCAGCTCCCTTAACGCCGGACTAGCGGGTCCTGAGACCCAGTACTTC.

The rearrangement uses TRBV30 and TRBJ2-7, with D hard to call. This CDR3 has 13 residues. Germline CDR1 is GTSNPN and CDR2 is SVGIG (reference sequence). Trimming pared 1 base from V and 3 bases from J, leaving 10 bases between. The CDR3 nucleotides are TGTGCCTGGAGTGCAGGCGGAATCTACGAGCAGTACTTC. Amino acid sequence: CAWSAGGIYEQYF. Filled out from reference TRBV30 and TRBJ2-7, the complete variable domain reads SQTIHQWPATLVQPVGSPLSLECTVEGTSNPNLYWYRQAAGRGLQLLFYSVGIGQISSEVPQNLSASRPQDRQFILSSKKLLLSDSGFYLCAWSAGGIYEQYFGPGTRLTVT.

This chain joins TRBV5-4 and TRBJ1-2, with 8 nucleotides matching TRBD1. The junction had 9 bases not matched to a gene; V was cut back by 0 bases and J by 5 bases. The CDR3 runs 16 residues. Germline CDR1 is SGHNT and CDR2 is YYREEE (reference sequence). In DNA, the CDR3 is TGTGCCAGCAGCTTGGTTGACAGGGGTGGATATTATGGCTACACCTTC. Translation: CASSLVDRGGYYGYTF.

The gene calls are TRBV9 and TRBJ2-6, with 8 bases that match TRBD2. The CDR3 has 18 residues. Germline V gives CDR1 SGDLS, CDR2 YYNGEE. The junction had 6 bases not matched to a gene; V was cut back by 0 bases and J by 1 base. The CDR3 is CASSVGPAGASGANVLTF. For the CDR3, the DNA is TGTGCCAGCAGCGTAGGGCCAGCGGGGGCTTCTGGGGCCAACGTCCTGACTTTC.

The CDR3 sequence: CASNPGLAGGNNNEQFF. The CDR3 DNA reads as TGCGCCAGCAATCCGGGACTAGCGGGAGGGAATAACAATGAGCAGTTCTTC. The rearrangement uses TRBV4-1 and TRBJ2-1; 16 positions agree with TRBD2. The V gene's germline CDR1 is MGHRA and CDR2 YSYEKL. The J segment lost 5 bases and the V segment lost 7 bases, leaving 8 bases of the junction unmatched. The CDR3 runs 17 residues.